The following is a TCR beta chain sequence with its context. Its antigen is not known. Time point described: patch test 1, 2 weeks after DPC sensitization. The treatment denotes: therapeutic diphenylcyclopropenone sensitization with weekly scalp DPC. This CDR3 comprises 16 residues. Germline V gene lookup returns CDR1 DFQATT and CDR2 SNEGSKA (reference sequence). J was trimmed by 4 bases and V by 3 bases; bases with no gene match: 10. The data are from a study of human T cells and chemical hapten exposure. Study conclusions and caveats: PT1 expanded TCR counts correlated positively with patch test score. Expanded TCRs clustered into significantly more large CDR3 similarity groups than controls, the analysis revealed. DPC sensitization did not alter TCRs above 1 in 1000 frequency.

TCRdb re-called the RACE reads with MiXCR, one entry per CDR3 protein. Of 150,000 to 200,000 distinct CDR3 sequences in the sample, approximately 20% were seen once. The TCR sequence derives from a woman aged 45-65 years with alopecia areata. Some clones in this sample may be carry-over from other donors' samples. V usage is TRBV20-1 and J usage is TRBJ1-5; 9 nucleotides agree with TRBD1. The sequences come from whole blood, collected in connection with sensitization to the hapten diphenylcyclopropenone (DPC). CDR3 residues: CSASEPRGTGNQPQHF. DNA for the CDR3: TGCAGTGCTAGTGAACCTAGGGGGACAGGGAATCAGCCCCAGCATTTT.